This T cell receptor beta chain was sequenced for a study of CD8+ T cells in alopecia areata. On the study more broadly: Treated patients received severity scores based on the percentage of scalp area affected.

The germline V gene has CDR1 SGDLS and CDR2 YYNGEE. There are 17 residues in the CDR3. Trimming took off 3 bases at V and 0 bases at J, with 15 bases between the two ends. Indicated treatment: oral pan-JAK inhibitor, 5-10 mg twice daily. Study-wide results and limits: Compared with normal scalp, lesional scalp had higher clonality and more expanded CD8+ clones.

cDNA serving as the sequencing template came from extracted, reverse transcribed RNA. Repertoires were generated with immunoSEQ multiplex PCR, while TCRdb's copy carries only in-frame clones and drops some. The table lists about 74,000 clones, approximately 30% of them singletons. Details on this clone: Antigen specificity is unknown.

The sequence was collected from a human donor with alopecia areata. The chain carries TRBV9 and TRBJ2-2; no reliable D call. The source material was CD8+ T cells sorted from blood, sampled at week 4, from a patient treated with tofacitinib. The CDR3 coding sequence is TGTGCCAGCAGCGCACCTGCTACAACAGCGAACACCGGGGAGCTGTTTTTT. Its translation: CASSAPATTANTGELFF.